These T cell receptor beta chains were read from a single sample in a study of cytomegalovirus exposure and HLA in healthy donors. Only in-frame clones appear in the TCRdb table, and some are missing; sequencing was by immunoSEQ multiplex PCR. This sample has around 300,000 clones, with roughly 89% found just once. Sequenced input: PBMCs. The receptor source for this set is a woman under 30 in good health and CMV-seronegative. Both conserved end residues are part of each CDR3. The D gene is left open where the match is weak. Size is omitted from some rows. Given values are once, few, many or a class for expanded clones.

TRBJ2-1	TRBD2	.	TRBV18	CASSPPSGVTPNEQFF	TGTGCCAGCTCACCCCCTAGCGGGGTCACCCCAAATGAGCAGTTCTTC
TRBJ2-3	.	.	TRBV9	CASSDPTRMIKPQYF	TGTGCCAGCAGTGATCCGACTAGAATGATTAAGCCGCAGTATTTT
TRBJ2-7	TRBD2	.	TRBV4-1	CASSLGTSGGTSSYEQYF	TGCGCCAGCAGCCTCGGGACTAGCGGGGGGACGAGCTCCTACGAGCAGTACTTC
TRBJ1-2	TRBD1	.	TRBV6-5	CASSLKTGWHGYTF	TGTGCCAGCAGCCTTAAGACAGGGTGGCATGGCTACACCTTC
TRBJ1-5	TRBD1	.	TRBV6-6	CASSYKTGGSNQPQHF	TGTGCCAGCAGCTACAAGACAGGGGGGAGCAATCAGCCCCAGCATTTT
TRBJ1-6	.	once	TRBV15	CATSPSNSYNSPLHF	TGTGCCACCAGCCCCAGTAACTCCTATAATTCACCCCTCCACTTT
TRBJ2-7	.	.	TRBV19	CASSIVTGAYEQYF	TGTGCCAGTAGTATAGTAACAGGAGCCTACGAGCAGTACTTC
TRBJ1-2	.	once	TRBV30	CAWSVGGPSYGYTF	TGTGCCTGGAGTGTCGGGGGGCCTAGCTATGGCTACACCTTC
TRBJ1-1	.	.	TRBV10-1	CASSPNRVVLYTEAFF	TGCGCCAGCAGCCCCAACAGGGTTGTATTGTATACTGAAGCTTTCTTT
TRBJ2-1	.	.	TRBV27	CASLGRSGNEQFF	TGTGCCAGCCTTGGGCGTTCGGGGAATGAGCAGTTCTTC
TRBJ2-7	TRBD2	.	TRBV18	CASSPLAGGHEQYF	TGTGCCAGCTCACCCCTAGCGGGCGGACACGAGCAGTACTTC
TRBJ2-7	.	.	TRBV9	CASSSAGKDYEQYF	TGTGCCAGCAGCTCGGCCGGGAAAGACTACGAGCAGTACTTC
TRBJ2-7	TRBD1	.	TRBV7-6	CASSQGARDEQYF	TGTGCCAGCAGCCAGGGGGCTCGGGACGAGCAGTACTTC
TRBJ1-5	.	once	TRBV7-9	CASSLGGAGQPQHF	TGTGCCAGCAGCTTAGGGGGAGCGGGTCAGCCCCAGCATTTT
TRBJ1-3	.	.	TRBV29-1	CSVAGLSSGNTIYF	TGCAGCGTTGCAGGGCTCAGCTCTGGAAACACCATATATTTT
TRBJ2-7	TRBD1	.	TRBV27	CASRGQTSYEQYF	TGTGCCAGCAGGGGACAGACCTCCTACGAGCAGTACTTC
TRBJ1-6	TRBD1	.	TRBV7-2	CASSFRQGSNSPLHF	TGTGCCAGCAGCTTCCGACAGGGGTCTAATTCACCCCTCCACTTT
TRBJ1-6	.	.	TRBV7-6	CASSLGKGIDLHF	TGTGCCAGCAGCTTAGGGAAGGGGATAGACCTCCACTTT
TRBJ2-7	TRBD2	.	TRBV6-6	CASYSHGGGSYEQYF	TGTGCCAGCTACTCCCACGGGGGGGGCTCCTACGAGCAGTACTTC
TRBJ1-4	TRBD1	.	TRBV5-6	CASSLRGTENEKLFF	TGTGCCAGCAGCTTGCGCGGGACAGAGAATGAAAAACTGTTTTTT
TRBJ1-5	.	.	TRBV2	CASSSNYGQSNQPQHF	TGTGCCAGCAGTTCTAACTACGGACAGAGCAATCAGCCCCAGCATTTT
TRBJ2-7	.	.	TRBV9	CASSVGSSPYEQYF	TGTGCCAGCAGCGTAGGGAGCAGTCCCTACGAGCAGTACTTC
TRBJ1-3	TRBD1	.	TRBV2	CASSQQPTGHSGNTIYF	TGTGCCAGCAGTCAACAACCGACAGGGCACTCTGGAAACACCATATATTTT
TRBJ2-5	TRBD1	.	TRBV19	CASSWDRDNSEQETQYF	TGTGCCAGTAGTTGGGACAGGGATAACTCGGAGCAAGAGACCCAGTACTTC
TRBJ1-1	.	.	TRBV10-2	CASSARDASGTEAFF	TGCGCCAGCAGCGCTCGTGATGCATCGGGCACTGAAGCTTTCTTT
TRBJ1-1	TRBD1	.	TRBV5-1	CASSQGDRLNTEAFF	TGCGCCAGCAGCCAAGGGGACAGACTGAACACTGAAGCTTTCTTT
TRBJ2-1	.	.	TRBV29-1	CSVYDIIRYNEQFF	TGCAGCGTCTACGATATAATACGATACAATGAGCAGTTCTTC
TRBJ2-3	TRBD2	.	TRBV7-2	CASSFSGGADTQYF	TGTGCCAGCAGCTTCAGCGGGGGGGCAGATACGCAGTATTTT
TRBJ1-4	.	.	TRBV4-1	CASSQGGGGVREKLFF	TGCGCCAGCAGCCAAGGGGGGGGCGGTGTTCGGGAAAAACTGTTTTTT
TRBJ1-3	.	.	TRBV19	CASSQNRVSGNTIYF	TGTGCCAGTAGCCAAAACAGGGTCTCTGGAAACACCATATATTTT
TRBJ1-4	.	.	TRBV19	CASSILRGEDLLF	TGTGCCAGTAGTATATTAAGAGGGGAGGATTTACTTTTT
TRBJ2-7	TRBD2	.	TRBV6-1	CASDFAGGSYEQYF	TGTGCCAGCGATTTCGCGGGGGGCTCCTACGAGCAGTACTTC
TRBJ2-1	TRBD2	.	TRBV11-2	CASSFSSGKYNEQFF	TGTGCCAGCAGCTTCTCTAGCGGAAAGTACAATGAGCAGTTCTTC
TRBJ1-2	.	.	TRBV11-2	CASSLQAGYGYTF	TGTGCCAGCAGCTTACAGGCTGGCTATGGCTACACCTTC
TRBJ2-7	.	.	TRBV5-4	CASSYQDRTYEQYF	TGTGCCAGCAGCTATCAGGACAGAACCTACGAGCAGTACTTC
TRBJ1-5	TRBD1	.	TRBV2	CASRDGQGANQPQHF	TGTGCCAGCAGGGATGGACAGGGGGCTAATCAGCCCCAGCATTTT
TRBJ2-7	TRBD1	.	TRBV19	CATSGTGAYEQYF	TGTGCCACCTCCGGGACAGGGGCCTACGAGCAGTACTTC
TRBJ2-7	.	.	TRBV4-2	CASSLEGLSSYEQYF	TGTGCCAGCAGCCTCGAGGGCCTGAGCTCCTACGAGCAGTACTTC
TRBJ1-2	TRBD1	once	TRBV27	CASSLYPGGSDEGYTF	TGTGCCAGCAGTTTATACCCAGGGGGCTCCGATGAAGGCTACACCTTC
TRBJ1-6	TRBD1	.	TRBV12-5	CASGLVRQGGSPLHF	TGTGCTAGTGGTTTGGTAAGGCAGGGGGGATCACCCCTCCACTTT
TRBJ1-3	.	.	TRBV27	CASSPRSGSGNTIYF	TGTGCCAGCAGTCCCCGTTCAGGGTCTGGAAACACCATATATTTT